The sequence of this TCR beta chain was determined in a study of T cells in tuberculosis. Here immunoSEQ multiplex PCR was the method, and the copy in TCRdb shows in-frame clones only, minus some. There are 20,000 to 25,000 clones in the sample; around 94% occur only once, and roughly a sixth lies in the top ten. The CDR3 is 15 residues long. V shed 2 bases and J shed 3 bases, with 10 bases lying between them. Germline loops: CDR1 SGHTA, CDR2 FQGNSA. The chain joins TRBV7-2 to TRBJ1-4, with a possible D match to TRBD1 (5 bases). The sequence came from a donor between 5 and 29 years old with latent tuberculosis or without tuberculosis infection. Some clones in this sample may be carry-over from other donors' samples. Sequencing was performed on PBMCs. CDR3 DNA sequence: TGTGCCAGCAGCTTATTAGGGGCGCCTAATGAAAAACTGTTTTTT. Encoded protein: CASSLLGAPNEKLFF.